The 22 T cell receptor beta chains below come from one sample, sequenced in a study of blood T cell repertoires in COVID-19. This table comes from immunoSEQ multiplex PCR, and its TCRdb copy is limited to in-frame clones, with some not included. The table shows around 200,000 clones, with more than 70% occurring only once. The sample taken for sequencing was peripheral blood. The receptors originated from a man aged 45 to 65 with active or convalescent COVID-19.

The V call is TRBV18, the J call TRBJ1-1; the D is unclear. Looked up from germline, CDR1 is KGHSH and CDR2 is LQKENI. The length of the CDR3 is 13 residues. With 7 bases removed from V and 0 bases from J, the gap between germline ends came to 9 bases. The CDR3 spells CASLAGMNTEAFF. CDR3 bases: TGTGCCAGCTTGGCTGGTATGAACACTGAAGCTTTCTTT.

The chain employs TRBV24-1 and TRBJ2-6; tentative D call: TRBD2 (5 bases). This CDR3 is 14 amino acids long. Trimming left V 9 bases short and J 2 bases short, with 10 bases between. The germline V gene encodes CDR1 KGHDR and CDR2 SFDVKD. CDR3 DNA sequence: TGTGCCACCGGCGGAGGAACTGGGGCCAACGTCCTGACTTTC. Its protein product is CATGGGTGANVLTF.

The rearrangement links TRBV6-6 to TRBJ1-6; TRBD1 matches at 7 bases. The V gene end was trimmed by 5 bases and the J gene end by 1 base; junction bases not matched to a gene: 14. The CDR3 covers 19 residues. The germline gives CDR1 MNHNY, CDR2 SVGAGI (reference sequence). This chain's CDR3 is CASSRPTGSSKSYNSPLHF. The CDR3 DNA sequence: TGTGCCAGCAGTCGGCCGACAGGGTCTTCTAAGTCCTATAATTCACCCCTCCACTTT.

The CDR3 reads CASSKDPGQGPSGYTF. The CDR3 nucleotides read TGTGCCAGCAGCAAAGACCCGGGGCAGGGGCCCTCCGGCTACACCTTC. The genes are TRBV7-2 and TRBJ1-2; tentative D call: TRBD1 (6 bases). The ends were cut back, 5 bases at V and 8 bases at J, with 24 bases in the middle. The CDR3 runs 16 residues. From germline, CDR1 is SGHTA and CDR2 FQGNSA. The full variable domain, completed using reference TRBV7-2 and TRBJ1-2, is GAGVSQSPSNKVTEKGKDVELRCDPISGHTALYWYRQSLGQGLEFLIYFQGNSAPDKSGLPSDRFSAERTGGSVSTLTIQRTQQEDSAVYLCASSKDPGQGPSGYTFGSGTRLTVV.

This chain connects TRBV2 to TRBJ1-1; 10 bases map to TRBD1. Germline CDR1 and CDR2: SNHLY and FYNNEI. After removal of 7 bases from V and 8 bases from J, the junction contained 25 bases not matched to a gene. There are 19 residues in the CDR3. The CDR3: CASTWDRGKGVSRGSEAFF. In DNA, the CDR3 is TGTGCCAGCACCTGGGACAGGGGTAAAGGCGTTTCCCGGGGGTCCGAAGCTTTCTTT.

The rearrangement joins TRBV2 to TRBJ1-1; D remains unclear. This CDR3 region has 11 residues. The germline V gene has CDR1 SNHLY and CDR2 FYNNEI. V was trimmed by 4 bases and J by 11 bases, leaving 11 bases between them. CDR3: CASSVPPRAFF. The DNA of the CDR3 is TGTGCCAGCAGTGTCCCCCCGCGGGCTTTCTTT.

V and J are TRBV21-1 and TRBJ1-1; the DNA was not compared with TRBD1, the D call given in the table. TRBV21-1 is classified as a pseudogene. The CDR3 runs to 18 residues. In DNA form, the CDR3 reads TGTGCCAGCAGCTCCCTCGTGGCTCAGGGCCGGCGGAACACTGAAGCTTTCTTT. This encodes CASSSLVAQGRRNTEAFF.

The genes are TRBV5-1 and TRBJ1-2; D call uncertain. The CDR3 has 15 residues. V shed 4 bases and J shed 7 bases, with 20 bases lying between them. Germline V gene data show CDR1 as SGHRS and CDR2 as YFSETQ. The CDR3 coding sequence is TGCGCCAGCAGCCCGGGATCCCGGGAAAGGGCTGGCTACACCTTC. Encoded protein: CASSPGSRERAGYTF.

The chain joins TRBV5-1 to TRBJ2-2, with 14 bases that match TRBD2. CDR3 length equals 16 residues. Germline assignment: CDR1 SGHRS and CDR2 YFSETQ. The ends lost 4 bases at V and 6 bases at J; junction bases unmatched: 5. The CDR3 protein is CASSPWTSGGSGELFF. The CDR3 region has the DNA TGCGCCAGCAGCCCCTGGACTAGCGGGGGGTCCGGGGAGCTGTTTTTT.

The rearrangement uses TRBV14 and TRBJ1-3, with 7 nucleotides matching TRBD1. The CDR3 length is 16 residues. CDR1 SGHDN and CDR2 FVKESK come from the germline V gene. Unmatched junction bases numbered 13, after V lost 8 bases and J lost 3 bases. The CDR3 DNA reads as TGTGCCAGCGCAGATACTTTGACAGGGCTTGGAAACACCATATATTTT. It is translated as CASADTLTGLGNTIYF. The full variable domain, with the rest looked up from reference TRBV14 and TRBJ1-3, is EAGVTQFPSHSVIEKGQTVTLRCDPISGHDNLYWYRRVMGKEIKFLLHFVKESKQDESGMPNNRFLAERTGGTYSTLKVQPAELEDSGVYFCASADTLTGLGNTIYFGEGSWLTVV.

This chain connects TRBV30 to TRBJ2-7; 10 positions agree with TRBD2. The ends lost 5 bases at V and 2 bases at J; junction bases unmatched: 12. The CDR3 contains 16 residues. Per germline, CDR1 GTSNPN and CDR2 SVGIG (reference sequence). The CDR3: CAWEAGGPLGTYEQYF. CDR3 DNA sequence: TGTGCCTGGGAAGCGGGAGGGCCCTTAGGAACCTACGAGCAGTACTTC.

The J gene is TRBJ2-1, the V gene TRBV5-1; 8 bases line up with TRBD2. The CDR3 has 13 amino acids. V trimming: 5 bases; J trimming: 10 bases; junction bases outside the gene matches: 8. Germline assignment: CDR1 SGHRS and CDR2 YFSETQ. DNA of the CDR3: TGCGCCAGCAGGCCCGGGGGGGACCTAGAGCAGTTCTTC. It specifies CASRPGGDLEQFF. Complete variable domain (other parts from reference TRBV5-1 and TRBJ2-1): KAGVTQTPRYLIKTRGQQVTLSCSPISGHRSVSWYQQTPGQGLQFLFEYFSETQRNKGNFPGRFSGRQFSNSRSEMNVSTLELGDSALYLCASRPGGDLEQFFGPGTRLTVL.

The V and J genes are TRBV5-1 and TRBJ1-2; D perhaps matches TRBD1 (5 bases). Germline values: CDR1 SGHRS, CDR2 YFSETQ. The CDR3 sequence is 13 residues long. Trimming removed 0 bases at V and 4 bases at J, with 7 bases between. CDR3 nucleotide sequence: TGCGCCAGCAGCTTGGGGGGACTCTATGGCTACACCTTC. As protein: CASSLGGLYGYTF.

The chain employs TRBV27 and TRBJ2-3; D is uncertain. Germline CDR1 is MNHEY and CDR2 is SMNVEV (reference sequence). V lost 6 bases and J 2 bases, leaving 15 bases between the germline ends. The CDR3 sequence is 15 residues long. The CDR3 DNA sequence: TGTGCCAGCAGGGAAGCGCAACCGCACACAGATACGCAGTATTTT. This gives the protein CASREAQPHTDTQYF.

The chain couples TRBV4-3 to TRBJ1-2; 7 bases map to TRBD1. The CDR3 contains 15 residues. The ends lost 2 bases at V and 8 bases at J; junction bases unmatched: 11. Germline lookup yields CDR1 LGHNA and CDR2 YSLEER. The CDR3 DNA follows: TGCGCCAGCAGCCAATCCGACAGGGCCCCTCGGGGCTACACCTTC. This sequence encodes CASSQSDRAPRGYTF.

V usage is TRBV29-1 and J usage is TRBJ1-1, with 11 positions matching TRBD1. CDR3 length: 14 amino acids. The V gene's germline CDR1 is SQVTM and CDR2 ANQGSEA. Trimming at V came to 7 bases and at J to 2 bases, leaving 6 bases not matched to a gene. The CDR3 DNA reads as TGCAGCGCCCGGGACAGGGGGTTCAACACTGAAGCTTTCTTT. Translation: CSARDRGFNTEAFF.

The chain links TRBV28 to TRBJ1-5, with D possibly matching TRBD1 (6 bases). CDR3 length: 15 residues. The V end was cut by 5 bases, the J end by 2 bases, with 13 bases between. Per germline, CDR1 MDHEN and CDR2 SYDVKM. In DNA, the CDR3 is TGTGCCAGCAGTGAACAGGGTAGTGGCAATCAGCCCCAGCATTTT. It is translated as CASSEQGSGNQPQHF. The full variable domain, in which reference TRBV28 and TRBJ1-5 provide the parts outside the CDR3, is DVKVTQSSRYLVKRTGEKVFLECVQDMDHENMFWYRQDPGLGLRLIYFSYDVKMKEKGDIPEGYSVSREKKERFSLILESASTNQTSMYLCASSEQGSGNQPQHFGDGTRLSIL.

The chain joins TRBV18 to TRBJ2-1, with 8 bases lining up with TRBD1. The CDR3 has 15 residues. Unmatched junction bases numbered 8, after V lost 3 bases and J lost 7 bases. Germline CDR1 and CDR2: KGHSH and LQKENI. The CDR3 region has the DNA TGTGCCAGCTCACCCCGACAGGGGTTAGAGAATGAGCAGTTCTTC. Translated: CASSPRQGLENEQFF. The entire variable domain, with the rest obtained from reference TRBV18 and TRBJ2-1, is as follows: NAGVMQNPRHLVRRRGQEARLRCSPMKGHSHVYWYRQLPEEGLKFMVYLQKENIIDESGMPKERFSAEFPKEGPSILRIQQVVRGDSAAYFCASSPRQGLENEQFFGPGTRLTVL.

The chain recombines TRBV28 with TRBJ1-1; the D is unclear. CDR1 and CDR2 (germline): MDHEN, SYDVKM. V was clipped by 3 bases and J by 6 bases, with 17 bases between them. This CDR3 has 15 amino acids. In DNA form, the CDR3 reads TGTGCCAGCAGTTTTGGATGGGAGGGCGGCGCTGAAGCTTTCTTT. Its protein product is CASSFGWEGGAEAFF. The full variable domain, with the rest looked up from reference TRBV28 and TRBJ1-1, is DVKVTQSSRYLVKRTGEKVFLECVQDMDHENMFWYRQDPGLGLRLIYFSYDVKMKEKGDIPEGYSVSREKKERFSLILESASTNQTSMYLCASSFGWEGGAEAFFGQGTRLTVV.

This clone has just a few counts. This sequence joins TRBV3-1 (or the pseudogene TRBV3-2) and TRBJ2-1; 11 positions match TRBD2. CDR1 LGHDT and CDR2 YNNKEL come from the germline V gene (reference sequence). There are 15 residues in the CDR3. With V trimmed by 4 bases and J by 8 bases, 7 bases remained unmatched. CDR3 sequence reads: CASSPIAGGPDEQFF. The CDR3 DNA sequence: TGTGCCAGCAGCCCGATAGCGGGAGGGCCCGATGAGCAGTTCTTC.

The gene calls are TRBV5-1 and TRBJ1-6; D gene ambiguous. The CDR3 length is 20 residues. Germline assignment: CDR1 SGHRS and CDR2 YFSETQ. The V gene lost 3 bases and the J gene lost 0 bases, with 22 bases spanning the gap. In nucleotides, the CDR3 is TGCGCCAGCAGCTCTCACACGGGAGCAGACCTCAGCTCCTATAATTCACCCCTCCACTTT. As protein: CASSSHTGADLSSYNSPLHF.

The rearrangement uses TRBV4-1 and TRBJ2-7, with D maybe TRBD2 (6 bases). The CDR3 contains 16 residues. Trimming left V 0 bases short and J 6 bases short, with 18 bases between. The germline V gene has CDR1 MGHRA and CDR2 YSYEKL. The CDR3 loop is CASSQDRRERRAEQYF. Written as DNA, the CDR3 is TGCGCCAGCAGCCAAGATCGACGGGAGAGGCGCGCCGAGCAGTACTTC.